Listed here are 16 T cell receptor beta chains from one sample, sequenced in a study of CD8+CD57+ T cells in acquired aplastic anemia. Genomic DNA served as template for TCR beta VDJ and CDR3 profiling. TCRdb re-derived calls from the reads in MiXCR, one entry per CDR3 protein. Found here are roughly 130,000 distinct CDR3 sequences, about 46% of them singletons; the top ten hold 2% to 3%. The sample consisted of sorted CD4+, CD8+, or CD8+CD57+ T cells (not recorded which) from PBMCs. Receptor source: a human donor in good health, serving as a control.

This clonotype has a count of ten or more. This rearrangement joins TRBV12-3 or TRBV12-4 to TRBJ1-6, with TRBD1 identical over 7 bases. The CDR3 spans 15 residues. Trimming cost V 6 bases and J 7 bases; bases outside gene matches: 9. The CDR3 sequence: CASSGGTVQNSPLHF. The CDR3 DNA follows: TGTGCCAGCAGCGGTGGGACAGTTCAAAATTCACCCCTCCACTTT.

This clonotype was found many times. This sequence joins TRBV24-1 and TRBJ2-3; 7 positions match TRBD1. From germline, CDR1 is KGHDR and CDR2 SFDVKD. After removal of 4 bases from V and 4 bases from J, the junction contained 10 bases not matched to a gene. CDR3 size: 16 residues. The CDR3 loop is CATSENDRVGPDTQYF. Written as DNA, the CDR3 is TGTGCCACCAGTGAAAACGACAGGGTTGGACCAGATACGCAGTATTTT.

This clonotype has at least ten counts. CDR3 in amino acids: CASSFQGYEQYF. The DNA for the CDR3 is TGTGCCAGCAGCTTCCAGGGCTACGAGCAGTACTTC. The chain combines TRBV7-9 with TRBJ2-7, with D possibly matching TRBD1 (5 bases). Germline V CDR1 and CDR2: SEHNR, FQNEAQ (reference sequence). The CDR3 spans 12 residues. The germline V and J ends were trimmed by 3 bases and 3 bases, with 6 bases remaining between them.

V usage is TRBV11-2 and J usage is TRBJ2-2, with 10 bases identical to TRBD1. This CDR3 spans 17 amino acids. V shed 6 bases, J shed 3 bases, and the junction held 10 bases outside the gene matches. Germline loops: CDR1 SGHAT, CDR2 FQNNGV. This chain's CDR3 is CASRFEAGTGDTGELFF. DNA of the CDR3: TGTGCCAGCAGGTTTGAGGCCGGGACAGGGGACACCGGGGAGCTGTTTTTT.

The DNA of the CDR3 is TGTGCCACCAGCAGAGGTTGGGGGCCGGGTGGCTACAATGAGCAGTTCTTC. Translating it yields CATSRGWGPGGYNEQFF. The rearrangement joins TRBV15 to TRBJ2-1; D is perhaps TRBD1 (6 bases). Per germline, CDR1 LNHNV and CDR2 YYDKDF (reference sequence). The CDR3 runs to 17 residues. Trimming cost V 1 base and J 3 bases, with 16 bases left between them.

This clonotype was counted between two and nine times. The J gene is TRBJ2-1, the V gene TRBV6-1, with D perhaps matching TRBD1 (6 bases). The CDR3 is made up of 13 amino acids. Deletions cut 8 bases from V and 4 bases from J, with 12 bases between. CDR1 is MNHNS and CDR2 is SASEGT in the germline V gene. Here the CDR3 DNA reads TGTGCCAGCGTCCTAGGGGGATACAATGAGCAGTTCTTC. This gives the protein CASVLGGYNEQFF.

This clonotype was found many times. This chain joins TRBV3-1 and TRBJ1-2; unclear D gene. CDR3 length: 15 residues. The germline V gene encodes CDR1 LGHDT and CDR2 YNNKEL (reference sequence). Trimming took 0 bases from V and 5 from J, leaving 13 bases between them. The CDR3 loop reads CASSQDRVFTYGYTF. The CDR3, as DNA: TGTGCCAGCAGCCAAGATAGGGTTTTTACATATGGCTACACCTTC.

The rearrangement links TRBV11-1 to TRBJ2-7, with D perhaps matching TRBD1 or TRBD2 (6 bases each). CDR3 length: 16 residues. Germline CDR1 reads SGHAT; CDR2 reads FQDESV (reference sequence). V dropped 5 bases and J dropped 4 bases, with 21 bases sitting between them. For the CDR3, the DNA is TGTGCCAGCAGCCGAATATTACAGGGAGGTCTGTACGAGCAGTACTTC. Residues: CASSRILQGGLYEQYF.

At least ten counts were recorded for this clonotype. The chain is built from TRBV9 and TRBJ2-1; 8 nucleotides match TRBD2. The V gene end was trimmed by 0 bases and the J gene end by 2 bases; junction bases not matched to a gene: 7. Germline V CDR1 and CDR2: SGDLS, YYNGEE. This CDR3 has 17 amino acids. The CDR3 coding sequence is TGTGCCAGCAGCGTAGAGGGAAGCGGGGGACCCTACAATGAGCAGTTCTTC. Translating gives CASSVEGSGGPYNEQFF.

This clonotype was counted between two and nine times. This chain links TRBV19 with TRBJ2-3; D may be TRBD1 or TRBD2 (5 bases each). Germline CDR1 LNHDA, CDR2 SQIVND (reference sequence). The CDR3 is 14 amino acids. V was clipped by 7 bases and J by 10 bases, with 21 bases between them. The CDR3 sequence is CASILRQGEGAQYF. The CDR3 bases are TGTGCCAGTATCCTGAGGCAGGGAGAGGGAGCGCAGTATTTT.

Many counts were recorded for this clonotype. V and J are TRBV6-1 and TRBJ2-1; D remains unclear. Germline CDR1 reads MNHNS; CDR2 reads SASEGT. The V end was cut by 2 bases, the J end by 4 bases, with 12 bases between. This CDR3 region has 15 residues. DNA for the CDR3: TGTGCCAGCAGTGAATCACCGTCTAGATACAATGAGCAGTTCTTC. Translated, it gives CASSESPSRYNEQFF.

The sample holds a few counts of this clonotype. This chain connects TRBV27 to TRBJ2-5; TRBD1 aligns across 9 bases. In germline, CDR1 is MNHEY, CDR2 SMNVEV (reference sequence). V shed 3 bases, J shed 5 bases, and the junction held 4 bases outside the gene matches. The CDR3 has 14 amino acids. CDR3 nucleotides: TGTGCCAGCAGTTTCGGGACAGGGATTGAGACCCAGTACTTC. This sequence encodes CASSFGTGIETQYF.

This clonotype has a count of ten or more. V usage is TRBV25-1 and J usage is TRBJ2-5; D is perhaps TRBD1 (5 bases). This CDR3 comprises 13 residues. From germline, CDR1 is MGHDK and CDR2 SYGVNS. V lost 6 bases to trimming and J lost 4 bases, with 12 bases between them. CDR3 sequence (DNA): TGTGCCAGCAGCTCTTCAGGGTTAGAGACCCAGTACTTC. It is translated as CASSSSGLETQYF.

There are many counts of this clonotype. The chain is built from TRBV2 and TRBJ2-1; the match to TRBD1 covers 9 bases. The V segment lost 6 bases and the J segment 0 bases; nucleotides outside the gene matches: 3. The CDR3 totals 15 residues. Per the germline V gene, CDR1 is SNHLY and CDR2 is FYNNEI. CDR3 nucleotide sequence: TGTGCCAGCAGAGTGGACAGGGGCTCCTACAATGAGCAGTTCTTC. This gives the protein CASRVDRGSYNEQFF.

Comments on this clonotype: A junction end diverges from the germline sequence, so it may reflect a read error. Here the CDR3 reads CASSQDYPAGAANTGELSF. The DNA of the CDR3 is TGCGCCAGCAGCCAAGATTACCCAGCGGGGGCCGCGAACACCGGGGAGCTGTCTTTT. This chain connects TRBV4-1 to TRBJ2-2, with 8 positions matching TRBD2. The V gene's germline CDR1 is MGHRA and CDR2 YSYEKL. The CDR3 totals 19 residues.

In this sample, this clonotype turned up once. For the CDR3, the DNA is TGCGCCAGCAGCTTGGAACCAGCTAACTATGGCTACACCTTC. Protein product: CASSLEPANYGYTF. The chain combines TRBV5-1 with TRBJ1-2; D gene ambiguous. Trimming took off 0 bases at V and 0 bases at J, with 6 bases between the two ends. This CDR3 spans 14 amino acids. In germline, CDR1 is SGHRS, CDR2 YFSETQ.